This TCR beta chain was captured in a study of T cell repertoires in cytomegalovirus infection. Each CDR3 protein gets one entry after TCRdb re-called the reads with MiXCR. The sample lists some 130,000 distinct CDR3 sequences; roughly 25% were seen once. This clonotype was observed a few times. Its antigen is not known. The germline V gene encodes CDR1 MNHNS and CDR2 SASEGT. The CDR3 extends over 14 amino acids. With 6 bases clipped from V and 5 bases from J, the junction kept 4 bases outside the gene matches. General study points: Cumulative public TCR beta family frequency identified carriers of CMV plus the relevant HLA.

Sequencing was carried out using PBMCs, sequenced either directly or after in vitro stimulation (not recorded which). This chain uses TRBV6-1 with TRBJ2-2; TRBD2 matches at 9 bases. This TCR was recovered from a human donor in good health (CMV status not recorded). Some clones in this sample may be carry-over from other donors' samples. The CDR3 DNA sequence: TGTGCCAGCAGAATGCGGGAGGGGACCGGGGAGCTGTTTTTT. This encodes CASRMREGTGELFF.